Each of the 17 T cell receptor beta chains below was sequenced from the same sample in a study of shared clonotypes between healthy human individuals. This table comes from immunoSEQ multiplex PCR, and its TCRdb copy is limited to in-frame clones, with some not included. The table has over 2 million clones, 95% seen once. The sample comprised naive CD4+ T cells sorted from blood. Described subset: CD45RA+ positively selected. The receptors were sampled from a man between 18 and 29 years old in good health.

This rearrangement joins TRBV28 to TRBJ2-7; D not certain. From germline, CDR1 is MDHEN and CDR2 SYDVKM. With 5 bases removed from V and 6 bases from J, the gap between germline ends came to 23 bases. This CDR3 region has 16 residues. CDR3 sequence reads: CASSPAEAGSASEQYF. CDR3 DNA: TGTGCCAGCAGTCCCGCAGAGGCAGGATCAGCAAGCGAGCAGTACTTC.

This chain joins TRBV28 and TRBJ1-2; D not certain. Looked up from germline, CDR1 is MDHEN and CDR2 is SYDVKM. The CDR3 consists of 12 residues. Trimming removed 4 bases from V and 8 bases from J, with 11 bases in between. This CDR3 reads CASSSDRFGYTF. The DNA for the CDR3 is TGTGCCAGCAGTTCGGACCGCTTCGGCTACACCTTC.

CDR3 bases: TGTGCCAGCAGCTTAGCAGGGACAGAGTATGGCTACACCTTC. Its translation: CASSLAGTEYGYTF. The rearrangement uses TRBV7-9 and TRBJ1-2; 7 bases are shared with TRBD1. The ends lost 0 bases at V and 5 bases at J; junction bases unmatched: 3. The germline CDR1 and CDR2 sequences are SEHNR and FQNEAQ (reference sequence). This CDR3 has 14 residues.

The chain is built from TRBV7-6 and TRBJ2-3, with 10 bases lining up with TRBD2. CDR1 and CDR2 from the germline V gene are SGHVS and FNYEAQ. J lost 1 base, V lost 5 bases, and 3 bases had no gene match. The CDR3 covers 15 residues. The CDR3 nucleotides are TGTGCCAGCAGCCCTGGGACTAGCGGCACAGATACGCAGTATTTT. Residues: CASSPGTSGTDTQYF.

The chain has TRBV28 and TRBJ2-7; 9 bases match TRBD1. The germline V gene encodes CDR1 MDHEN and CDR2 SYDVKM. The ends lost 5 bases at V and 3 bases at J; junction bases unmatched: 14. The CDR3 spans 17 residues. In DNA, the CDR3 is TGTGCCAGCAGTCAGGGACAGGGCGTTTATCTATTCTACGAGCAGTACTTC. It encodes CASSQGQGVYLFYEQYF.

The chain is built from TRBV5-1 and TRBJ1-6; TRBD1 agrees at 10 bases. Trimming took 2 bases from V and 8 from J; bases not matched to a gene: 4. This CDR3 comprises 15 residues. CDR1 SGHRS and CDR2 YFSETQ come from the germline V gene. The CDR3 DNA is TGCGCCAGCAGCTTAGGCGGGACAGGGGATTCACCCCTCCACTTT. It specifies CASSLGGTGDSPLHF.

Comment on this clone: One end of the junction does not line up with germline, which may come from a read error. Distinct nucleotide sequences in the sample also encode this CDR3. The chain couples TRBV4-1 to TRBJ2-7, with D maybe TRBD1 (6 bases). Germline lookup yields CDR1 MGHRA and CDR2 YSYEKL. The CDR3 runs 17 residues. The CDR3 nucleotides read TGCGCCAGCAGCCAGCCTTTAGACAGGACCCATTCCTATGAGCAGTACTTC. This gives the protein CASSQPLDRTHSYEQYF.

The V call is TRBV6-1, the J call TRBJ1-6; D is unclear. This CDR3 contains 13 residues. V lost 2 bases to trimming and J lost 11 bases, with 10 bases between them. The germline CDR1 and CDR2 sequences are MNHNS and SASEGT. This chain's CDR3 is CASSELAGTPLHF. CDR3 in DNA: TGTGCCAGCAGTGAACTGGCCGGCACACCCCTCCACTTT.

The gene calls are TRBV5-1 and TRBJ2-5, with TRBD2 matching over 7 bases. This CDR3 is 15 amino acids long. The V gene's germline CDR1 is SGHRS and CDR2 YFSETQ. The ends lost 4 bases at V and 5 bases at J; junction bases unmatched: 11. The CDR3 region has the DNA TGCGCCAGCAGCCCGGGACTACCCCCCGTTGAGACCCAGTACTTC. Its translation: CASSPGLPPVETQYF. Full variable domain (missing parts from reference TRBV5-1 and TRBJ2-5): KAGVTQTPRYLIKTRGQQVTLSCSPISGHRSVSWYQQTPGQGLQFLFEYFSETQRNKGNFPGRFSGRQFSNSRSEMNVSTLELGDSALYLCASSPGLPPVETQYFGPGTRLLVL.

The chain uses TRBV4-3 and TRBJ2-1; no reliable D call. Germline assignment: CDR1 LGHNA and CDR2 YSLEER. V gave up 5 bases and J gave up 10 bases, with 15 bases separating them. The CDR3 consists of 13 residues. CDR3 protein: CASSFRTDGEQFF. CDR3 nucleotide sequence: TGCGCCAGCAGCTTTCGAACTGACGGGGAGCAGTTCTTC.

The chain links TRBV30 to TRBJ2-1; the D is unclear. From germline, CDR1 is GTSNPN and CDR2 SVGIG (reference sequence). The length of the CDR3 is 14 residues. V was clipped by 3 bases and J by 6 bases, with 15 bases between them. The CDR3 protein is CAWRWSRRTNEQFF. Written as DNA, the CDR3 is TGTGCCTGGAGATGGTCAAGGCGGACCAATGAGCAGTTCTTC.

The rearrangement links TRBV4-1 to TRBJ2-3, with TRBD2 matching over 15 bases. Losses at the gene ends were 4 bases for V and 6 bases for J; bases not matched to a gene: 2. Per the germline V gene, CDR1 is MGHRA and CDR2 is YSYEKL. The CDR3 is 15 amino acids. The CDR3 sequence: CASSLGTSGRDTQYF. CDR3 in DNA: TGCGCCAGCAGCCTGGGGACTAGCGGGAGGGATACGCAGTATTTT.

This clone was counted once. CDR3 residues: CASSYVGLSYEQYF. The CDR3 DNA follows: TGTGCCAGCAGTTACGTGGGTCTTTCCTACGAGCAGTACTTC. The chain recombines TRBV6-5 with TRBJ2-7; D not resolved. This CDR3 has 14 residues. V lost 2 bases and J 1 base, leaving 9 bases between the germline ends. The germline gives CDR1 MNHEY, CDR2 SVGAGI.

The J gene is TRBJ1-4, the V gene TRBV28; possible D gene TRBD1, 5 bases. The CDR3 runs to 19 residues. The V gene lost 3 bases and the J gene lost 0 bases, with 20 bases spanning the gap. Germline CDR1 and CDR2: MDHEN and SYDVKM. For the CDR3, the DNA is TGTGCCAGCAGTTTGGAGGGTTGGGGGGTCCCAACAACTAATGAAAAACTGTTTTTT. This codes for CASSLEGWGVPTTNEKLFF.

The chain joins TRBV9 to TRBJ2-7; TRBD2 agrees at 11 bases. Germline V gives CDR1 SGDLS, CDR2 YYNGEE. The CDR3 contains 16 residues. The junction had 5 bases not matched to a gene; V was cut back by 3 bases and J by 0 bases. This CDR3 is CASSDILAGVSYEQYF. The CDR3 nucleotides are TGTGCCAGCAGCGATATACTAGCGGGAGTCTCCTACGAGCAGTACTTC.

The J gene is TRBJ1-1, the V gene TRBV6-5; TRBD1 matches at 10 bases. From germline, CDR1 is MNHEY and CDR2 SVGAGI. V gave up 8 bases and J gave up 5 bases; unmatched junction bases: 8. CDR3 size: 14 residues. DNA of the CDR3: TGTGCCAGCCGGGGACAGGGGACTTGGACTGAAGCTTTCTTT. It translates to CASRGQGTWTEAFF.

The gene calls are TRBV6-1 and TRBJ1-2; possible D gene TRBD1, 5 bases. The germline gives CDR1 MNHNS, CDR2 SASEGT. The CDR3 totals 12 residues. V was trimmed by 7 bases and J by 8 bases, leaving 14 bases between them. The CDR3 DNA reads TGTGCCAGCACCGAAAGGGGTAACGGCTACACCTTC. It encodes CASTERGNGYTF.